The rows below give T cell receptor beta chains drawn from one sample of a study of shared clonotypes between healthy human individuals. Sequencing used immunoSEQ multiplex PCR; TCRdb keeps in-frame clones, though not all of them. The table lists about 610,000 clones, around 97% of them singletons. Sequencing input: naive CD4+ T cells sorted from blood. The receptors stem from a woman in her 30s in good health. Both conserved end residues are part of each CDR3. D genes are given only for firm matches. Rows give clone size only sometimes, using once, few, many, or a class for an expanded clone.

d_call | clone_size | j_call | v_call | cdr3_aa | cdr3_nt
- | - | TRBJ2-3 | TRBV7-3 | CASSLGVGDTQYF | TGTGCCAGCAGCTTGGGAGTGGGAGATACGCAGTATTTT
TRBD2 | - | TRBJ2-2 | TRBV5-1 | CASSLVPAGGTGELFF | TGCGCCAGCAGCTTGGTTCCAGCGGGAGGCACCGGGGAGCTGTTTTTT
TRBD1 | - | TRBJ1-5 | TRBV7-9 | CASSLQGEQPQHF | TGTGCCAGCAGCTTGCAGGGGGAACAGCCCCAGCATTTT
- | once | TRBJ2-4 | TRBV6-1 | CASRDSLAKNIQYF | TGTGCCAGCAGGGACAGTCTAGCCAAAAACATTCAGTACTTC
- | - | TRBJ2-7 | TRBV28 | CASSLTGHSYEQYF | TGTGCCAGCAGTTTAACGGGACACTCCTACGAGCAGTACTTC
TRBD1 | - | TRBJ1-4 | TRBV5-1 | CASSPARDRANEKLFF | TGCGCCAGCAGCCCCGCCCGGGACAGAGCTAATGAAAAACTGTTTTTT
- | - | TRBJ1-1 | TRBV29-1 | CSVGQGGNTEAFF | TGCAGCGTTGGGCAGGGCGGGAACACTGAAGCTTTCTTT
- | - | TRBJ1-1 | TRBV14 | CASSPTGSTEAFF | TGTGCCAGCAGCCCAACAGGGAGTACTGAAGCTTTCTTT
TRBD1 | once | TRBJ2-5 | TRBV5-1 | CASSAGQGPWETQYF | TGCGCCAGCAGCGCCGGACAGGGTCCCTGGGAGACCCAGTACTTC
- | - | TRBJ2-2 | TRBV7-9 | CASSLGGLNTGELFF | TGTGCCAGCAGCTTGGGCGGCCTTAACACCGGGGAGCTGTTTTTT
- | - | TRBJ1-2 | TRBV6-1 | CASSEGLPGVGYTF | TGTGCCAGCAGTGAGGGGCTCCCCGGGGTCGGCTACACCTTC
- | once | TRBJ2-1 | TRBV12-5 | CASGYDQGNEQFF | TGTGCTAGTGGTTACGACCAGGGGAATGAGCAGTTCTTC
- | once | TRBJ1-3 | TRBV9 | CASSPRTIAGNTIYF | TGTGCCAGCAGCCCCCGGACTATTGCTGGAAACACCATATATTTT
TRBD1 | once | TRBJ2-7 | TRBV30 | CAWSVLETGGSYEQYF | TGTGCCTGGAGTGTACTCGAGACAGGGGGCTCCTACGAGCAGTACTTC